This record covers a single T cell receptor (beta chain). What it recognizes is unknown. Generated by immunoSEQ multiplex PCR, the TCRdb table keeps only in-frame clones and is missing some. The table shows 95,000 or so clones, with about 88% occurring only once. The sample originates from a study of T cell responses to AZD1222 COVID-19 vaccine. Overall study: Second-dose schedules of about 4 or about 12 weeks were combined.

Findings and caveats of the study: Just a handful of people given AZD1222 tested seropositive at baseline. CD4 TCRs linked to vaccination spanned spike, dominating at 160-218 and 743-854. Clonal diversity may have been underestimated, and the donors were mostly white British, with more females than males.

The sequence was collected from an adult in good health. The sample was peripheral blood, taken on day 0 of AZD1222 vaccination.

DNA of the CDR3: TGTGCCTGGCTCCCCCGGACTGCCATGGGGACCGGGGAGCTGTTTTTT. Its protein is CAWLPRTAMGTGELFF. The chain links TRBV30 to TRBJ2-2; D possibly corresponds to TRBD2 (5 bases). CDR1 and CDR2 (germline): GTSNPN, SVGIG (reference sequence). The V end lost 5 bases, the J end lost 5 bases, and 21 bases lay between the germline ends. The CDR3 length is 16 residues.